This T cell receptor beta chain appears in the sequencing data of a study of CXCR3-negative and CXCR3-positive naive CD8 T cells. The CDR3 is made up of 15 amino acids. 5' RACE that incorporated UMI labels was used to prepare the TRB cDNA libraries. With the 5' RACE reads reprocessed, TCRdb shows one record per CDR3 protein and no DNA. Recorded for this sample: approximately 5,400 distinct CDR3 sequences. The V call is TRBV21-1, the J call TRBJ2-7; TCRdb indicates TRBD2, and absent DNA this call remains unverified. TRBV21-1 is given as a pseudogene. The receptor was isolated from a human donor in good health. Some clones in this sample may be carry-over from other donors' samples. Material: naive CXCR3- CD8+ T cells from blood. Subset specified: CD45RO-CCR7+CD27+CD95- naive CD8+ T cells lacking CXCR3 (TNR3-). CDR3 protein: CASSKALRVVHEQYF.